The T cell receptor (beta chain) under discussion was sequenced for a study of OX40 agonist ivuxolimab in advanced cancers. The data were produced by immunoSEQ multiplex PCR, yet TCRdb's version contains in-frame clones alone and is incomplete. Of around 91,000 clones detected, 75% to 90% appear once; the ten largest clones hold roughly 0.2%. Germline loops: CDR1 SNHLY, CDR2 FYNNEI. This CDR3 spans 15 amino acids. V shed 6 bases and J 3 bases; nucleotides not matched to a gene: 3. The chain couples TRBV2 to TRBJ2-6; 9 nucleotides agree with TRBD1. The sequence was collected from an adult with an advanced solid tumor such as melanoma, head and neck, liver or kidney cancer. The sample here was CD4+ or CD8+ T cells sorted from blood, taken in a trial of the OX40 agonist ivuxolimab. In DNA, the CDR3 is TGTGCCAGCAGAAGGACAGGGGATGGGGCCAACGTCCTGACTTTC. Residues: CASRRTGDGANVLTF.